A selection of T cell receptor beta chains follows, all from one sample in a study of blood T cell repertoires in COVID-19. TCRdb's table, derived via immunoSEQ multiplex PCR, lists solely in-frame clones and lacks some. The sample consists of some 40,000 clones, over 65% of them appearing once. Sequencing input: peripheral blood. The receptor source for this set is a man between 65 and 79 years old with acute or convalescent COVID-19. The CDR3 runs from the conserved cysteine through the conserved F or W. D genes are given only for firm matches. Size is omitted from some rows. Given values are once, few, many or a class for expanded clones.

TRBJ2-5,TRBD2,.,13,TRBV6-5,TGTGCCACCCTAGCGGGGGGGTTGAAGACCCAGTACTTC,CATLAGGLKTQYF
TRBJ1-6,.,once,12,TRBV3-1/TRBV3-2,TGTGCCAGCAGCCAAGAGGAATGGGAGCTCCACTTT,CASSQEEWELHF
TRBJ1-3,.,few,15,TRBV18,TGTGCCAGCTCACCGGGGGCCGGCTCTGGAAACACCATATATTTT,CASSPGAGSGNTIYF
TRBJ2-7,.,.,13,TRBV7-9,TGTGCCAGCAGCTCTGCAGGGGCCTACGAGCAGTACTTC,CASSSAGAYEQYF
TRBJ2-3,TRBD2,.,14,TRBV6-5,TGTGCCAGCTCCGGCGGGAGAGGCGCAGATACGCAGTATTTT,CASSGGRGADTQYF
TRBJ1-1,.,few,12,TRBV18,TGTGCCAGCTCACCAGGAGTATCTGAAGCTTTCTTT,CASSPGVSEAFF
TRBJ1-5,TRBD1,once,14,TRBV6-5,TGTGCCAGCAGCCTAACAGGGGGCCGGCAGCCCCAGCATTTT,CASSLTGGRQPQHF
TRBJ2-1,TRBD2,.,14,TRBV7-9,TGTGCCAGCAGAGCTAGCGGGAGTGGAAATGAGCAGTTCTTC,CASRASGSGNEQFF
TRBJ2-1,TRBD2,.,14,TRBV5-4,TGTGCCAGTACTAGCGGGGGGGCAATTAATGAGCAGTTCTTC,CASTSGGAINEQFF
TRBJ2-3,.,.,13,TRBV6-2/TRBV6-3,TGTGCCAGCAGCGAACAGGTCACAGATACGCAGTATTTT,CASSEQVTDTQYF
TRBJ1-1,.,.,14,TRBV4-1,TGCGCCAGCAGCCGTCCCGACTCCAACACTGAAGCTTTCTTT,CASSRPDSNTEAFF
TRBJ1-2,TRBD1,.,14,TRBV2,TGTGCCAGCAGTGGAGGTGCGACAGGGTATGGCTACACCTTC,CASSGGATGYGYTF
TRBJ1-1,TRBD1,.,14,TRBV11-3,TGTGCCAGCAGCCCAGGGGGAAAGGGCACTGAAGCTTTCTTT,CASSPGGKGTEAFF
TRBJ2-3,TRBD2,.,19,TRBV3-1/TRBV3-2,TGTGCCAGCAGCCAAGATAGGGTAGCGGGGGGGAAAAGCACAGATACGCAGTATTTT,CASSQDRVAGGKSTDTQYF
TRBJ1-1,.,.,16,TRBV5-1,TGCGCCAGCAGCTTGGCCCAGTCCGGGGTGGACACTGAAGCTTTCTTT,CASSLAQSGVDTEAFF
TRBJ1-5,TRBD1,.,17,TRBV6-2/TRBV6-3,TGTGCCAGCAGTTACTCGAATCGCGACAGGGTACGTCAGCCCCAGCATTTT,CASSYSNRDRVRQPQHF
TRBJ1-1,TRBD1,.,14,TRBV27,TGTGCCAGCAGTTTATGGACAGGAGGCACTGAAGCTTTCTTT,CASSLWTGGTEAFF
TRBJ2-1,.,.,16,TRBV29-1,TGCAGCGTTGAAGGGTCCAGCGGAAGCTCCTACAATGAGCAGTTCTTC,CSVEGSSGSSYNEQFF
TRBJ2-2,TRBD2,.,16,TRBV7-8,TGTGCCAGCAGCCTCAGGAGCGGGAGGGCCAACGGGGAGCTGTTTTTT,CASSLRSGRANGELFF
TRBJ1-2,.,.,13,TRBV5-1,TGCGCCAGCAGCTCTCTACTGGGGGGAGGCTACACCTTC,CASSSLLGGGYTF
TRBJ1-4,.,.,15,TRBV4-1,TGCGCCAGCAGCCAAGGCCAGGGGACTAATGAAAAACTGTTTTTT,CASSQGQGTNEKLFF
TRBJ2-2,TRBD2,.,17,TRBV28,TGTGCCAGCGGGTTAAGCGGGGGGGTAAGAACTGTCGGGGAGCTGTTTTTT,CASGLSGGVRTVGELFF
TRBJ2-5,.,.,14,TRBV24-1,TGTGCCACCAGTGACCCGACTAGTGGGGAGACCCAGTACTTC,CATSDPTSGETQYF
TRBJ2-7,.,few,13,TRBV6-5,TGTGCCAGCGAGTATGGGAGTTCGTACGAGCAGTACTTC,CASEYGSSYEQYF
TRBJ1-4,.,.,15,TRBV27,TGTGCCAGCAGTTTGGCGGGGGGCGGAGGTGAAAAACTGTTTTTT,CASSLAGGGGEKLFF
TRBJ2-1,TRBD2,.,14,TRBV5-4,TGTGCCAGCAGTAGCGGGGGGGGAGACAATGAGCAGTTCTTC,CASSSGGGDNEQFF
TRBJ2-7,TRBD1,.,15,TRBV4-3,TGCGCCAGCAGCCAAGACGGGACAGGGCACAACGAGCAGTACTTC,CASSQDGTGHNEQYF
TRBJ2-7,TRBD1,.,14,TRBV6-6,TGTGCCAGCAGCTTCGACAGGGGAGTCTACGAGCAGTACTTC,CASSFDRGVYEQYF
TRBJ2-3,.,.,15,TRBV19,TGTGCCAGTAAATTAGGGGGGAGGGGAACAGATACGCAGTATTTT,CASKLGGRGTDTQYF
TRBJ2-1,TRBD2,.,17,TRBV19,TGTGCCAGTAGTATAGATCATAGCGGGGGGTCCTACAATGAGCAGTTCTTC,CASSIDHSGGSYNEQFF
TRBJ2-7,.,.,16,TRBV6-2/TRBV6-3,TGTGCCAGCAGTTACTCCACAGCTGGCGTCAGAACGGAGCAGTACTTC,CASSYSTAGVRTEQYF
TRBJ1-5,.,.,15,TRBV27,TGTGCCAGCAGCCTATCGGTACTTCGGGTTCAGCCCCAGCATTTT,CASSLSVLRVQPQHF
TRBJ2-1,.,.,15,TRBV4-3,TGCGCCAGCAGCCAAGCCATGAGCTCCTACAATGAGCAGTTCTTC,CASSQAMSSYNEQFF
TRBJ2-3,.,.,14,TRBV19,TGTGCCAGTAGTATCGGCCCTAGCAAAGATACGCAGTATTTT,CASSIGPSKDTQYF
TRBJ1-4,TRBD1,.,15,TRBV5-1,TGCGCCAGCAGCTTGGGGGCAGGGGGCAAGGAAAAACTGTTTTTT,CASSLGAGGKEKLFF
TRBJ1-5,TRBD1,.,15,TRBV19,TGTGCCAGCGTGTACAGGGGATCAGGCAATCAGCCCCAGCATTTT,CASVYRGSGNQPQHF
TRBJ2-3,TRBD1,few,15,TRBV9,TGTGCCAGCAGCGCCTACCTTGGACAGGGAAATTCGCAGTATTTT,CASSAYLGQGNSQYF
TRBJ1-5,.,.,16,TRBV5-4,TGTGCCAGCAGCTTCTGGTCTGGCAGGGTTAATCAGCCCCAGCATTTT,CASSFWSGRVNQPQHF
TRBJ2-5,TRBD1,.,14,TRBV29-1,TGCAGCGTTTTCCCACAGGGGTACCAAGAGACCCAGTACTTC,CSVFPQGYQETQYF
TRBJ2-1,TRBD2,few,17,TRBV27,TGTGCCAGCAGTTTATACTGGCGGGAGGGGCCCTACAATGAGCAGTTCTTC,CASSLYWREGPYNEQFF
TRBJ1-1,TRBD1,.,16,TRBV18,TGTGCCAGCTCATTTAGGGAACAGGGGGTTGGCACTGAAGCTTTCTTT,CASSFREQGVGTEAFF
TRBJ2-1,TRBD2,.,20,TRBV6-2/TRBV6-3,TGTGCCAGCAGCCGCCTGCGTAGACTAGCGGGAGAAACCTCCTACAATGAGCAGTTCTTC,CASSRLRRLAGETSYNEQFF
TRBJ1-1,.,.,17,TRBV19,TGTGCCAGTACCCAACACGGGGCAGGGGCGTTGAACACTGAAGCTTTCTTT,CASTQHGAGALNTEAFF
TRBJ1-2,.,.,11,TRBV3-1/TRBV3-2,TGTGCCAGCAGCCGCAGCTATGGCTACACCTTC,CASSRSYGYTF
TRBJ2-3,.,.,18,TRBV4-3,TGCGCCAGCAGCCACCTTGGAGTGGAAGGAGTCAGCACAGATACGCAGTATTTT,CASSHLGVEGVSTDTQYF
TRBJ1-3,TRBD1,.,18,TRBV9,TGTGCCAGCAGCGATACTCCGGGACAGGGTTTCTCTGGAAACACCATATATTTT,CASSDTPGQGFSGNTIYF
TRBJ1-1,.,once,18,TRBV6-2/TRBV6-3,TGTGCCAGCAGTTACTCCCCTGGGACATACCATTTGAACACTGAAGCTTTCTTT,CASSYSPGTYHLNTEAFF
TRBJ1-5,TRBD1,.,14,TRBV18,TGTGCCAGCTCATCCGACAGGGGTTATCAGCCCCAGCATTTT,CASSSDRGYQPQHF
TRBJ2-1,TRBD2,.,14,TRBV19,TGTGCCAGTAGTACCTGGACTAGCGACAATGAGCAGTTCTTC,CASSTWTSDNEQFF
TRBJ2-3,.,.,11,TRBV20-1,TGCAGTGGGCAGGGCGGAGATACGCAGTATTTT,CSGQGGDTQYF
TRBJ1-4,TRBD1,.,14,TRBV5-1,TGCGCCAGCAGCTCGGGACAGGGCGATGAAAAACTGTTTTTT,CASSSGQGDEKLFF